These T cell receptor beta chains were read from a single sample in a study of OX40 agonist ivuxolimab in advanced cancers. Sequenced by immunoSEQ multiplex PCR; TCRdb stores in-frame clones only, minus some. Among tens of thousands of clones listed, roughly 87% were seen once. The sequences come from CD4+ or CD8+ T cells sorted from blood, collected in a trial of the OX40 agonist ivuxolimab. The receptors shown here come from an adult with an advanced solid tumor such as melanoma, head and neck, liver or kidney cancer. Each CDR3 is given with its conserved first and last residue. D genes are given only for firm matches.

J gene | V gene | D gene | CDR3 protein
TRBJ2-1 | TRBV18 | TRBD2 | CASSPLAGATYNEQFF
TRBJ2-1 | TRBV29-1 | . | CSVKDRAGDNEQFF
TRBJ2-3 | TRBV5-4 | TRBD1 | CASSFRQGGTDTQYF
TRBJ2-1 | TRBV6-6 | TRBD2 | CASSSPRGGSKDEQFF
TRBJ1-4 | TRBV6-5 | . | CASSRRQKREKLFF
TRBJ2-6 | TRBV27 | . | CASSLSLRQGVTSGANVLTF
TRBJ2-7 | TRBV5-5 | . | CASSLRQGGNEQYF
TRBJ1-2 | TRBV6-1 | . | CASSQGTGNYGYTF
TRBJ2-5 | TRBV9 | . | CASSVSGYQETQYF
TRBJ1-2 | TRBV7-2 | . | CASRLAGNYGYTF
TRBJ2-4 | TRBV27 | . | CASSGWVGNIQYF
TRBJ1-4 | TRBV10-3 | . | CAAGGGEKLFF
TRBJ1-4 | TRBV10-1 | TRBD1 | CASRILPGQANEKLFF
TRBJ2-7 | TRBV15 | TRBD1 | CATSRAQDRVRGQYF
TRBJ2-1 | TRBV18 | . | CASSPSRGDLGEQFF
TRBJ1-1 | TRBV11-3 | TRBD1 | CASSPGQGTEAFF
TRBJ2-1 | TRBV13 | . | CASSFEREQFF
TRBJ2-1 | TRBV7-9 | . | CASSWARDYNEQFF
TRBJ2-7 | TRBV6-6 | . | CASSYGGVGTYEQYF
TRBJ1-1 | TRBV7-3 | . | CASSSTKRTEAFF
TRBJ1-2 | TRBV30 | . | CAWSRGSGGYTF
TRBJ2-5 | TRBV28 | . | CASSLRSPETQYF
TRBJ2-7 | TRBV5-4 | . | CASSRGSGKNFEQYF
TRBJ2-7 | TRBV29-1 | TRBD1 | CSVEVGQGYEQYF